A single sample gave rise to the 24 T cell receptor beta chains below, sequenced in a study of blood T cell repertoires in COVID-19. This table comes from immunoSEQ multiplex PCR, and its TCRdb copy is limited to in-frame clones, with some not included. The sample comprises about 90,000 clones, around 90% of which are singletons, and under 2% rests with the top ten. Sequenced input: peripheral blood. The receptor source for this set is a human donor with active COVID-19. The donor label of this sample is uncertain.

The V and J genes are TRBV5-1 and TRBJ1-2; 11 nucleotides align to TRBD1. Germline loops: CDR1 SGHRS, CDR2 YFSETQ. Trimming cost V 4 bases and J 5 bases; bases outside gene matches: 4. This CDR3 has 14 residues. For the CDR3, the DNA is TGCGCCAGCAGCCCCGGGACAGGGGGATATGGCTACACCTTC. Protein: CASSPGTGGYGYTF.

This clone was recorded once. In DNA form, the CDR3 reads TGTGCCAGCAGCTTGGGACATTCGGGGGTAGGTAAGGCCAACGTCCTGACTTTC. Translated: CASSLGHSGVGKANVLTF. The chain combines TRBV5-6 with TRBJ2-6, with D perhaps TRBD2 (6 bases). Trimming pared 0 bases from V and 6 bases from J, leaving 19 bases between. CDR1 is SGHDT, CDR2 YYEEEE, per germline. This CDR3 has 18 amino acids.

This clone showed up just a few times. The gene calls are TRBV7-2 and TRBJ2-7; tentative D call: TRBD1 (6 bases). The CDR3 loop spans 14 amino acids. Trimming pared 2 bases from V and 4 bases from J, leaving 12 bases between. CDR1 and CDR2 from the germline V gene are SGHTA and FQGNSA. The CDR3 sequence: CASSLSAGAYEQYF. Here the CDR3 DNA reads TGTGCCAGCAGCTTATCAGCAGGGGCTTACGAGCAGTACTTC.

The chain combines TRBV27 with TRBJ2-7; 10 bases fit TRBD1. The V segment lost 6 bases and the J segment 2 bases; nucleotides outside the gene matches: 7. CDR3 size: 15 residues. CDR1 and CDR2 from the germline V gene are MNHEY and SMNVEV (reference sequence). This chain's CDR3 is CASSQTGGRTYEQYF. Here the CDR3 DNA reads TGTGCCAGCAGCCAGACAGGGGGCAGGACCTACGAGCAGTACTTC.

The rearrangement joins TRBV12-5 to TRBJ2-5, with TRBD1 matching 12 bases. V shed 0 bases, J shed 3 bases, and the junction held 20 bases outside the gene matches. The CDR3 is made up of 22 amino acids. Germline CDR1 is LGHNT and CDR2 is FRNRAP. In DNA, the CDR3 is TGTGCTAGTGGTTTGGTAAGGGATCCGGGACAGGGGGCTTCAGTGCCAAAAGAGACCCAGTACTTC. Translating it yields CASGLVRDPGQGASVPKETQYF.

This sequence joins TRBV6-5 and TRBJ1-2; the match to TRBD1 covers 8 bases. V lost 5 bases, J lost 8 bases, and 10 bases stayed unmatched. Germline values: CDR1 MNHEY, CDR2 SVGAGI. CDR3 length: 14 residues. The CDR3 DNA is TGTGCCAGCAGTAGCAGGGGGCGCTTGGGGGGCTACACCTTC. Protein product: CASSSRGRLGGYTF.

The V and J genes are TRBV2 and TRBJ1-1; D remains ambiguous. V lost 3 bases, J lost 2 bases, and 13 bases lay in between. The CDR3 is made up of 15 amino acids. Germline V gene lookup returns CDR1 SNHLY and CDR2 FYNNEI. CDR3 sequence: CASSDGLGGNTEAFF. The CDR3 DNA follows: TGTGCCAGCAGTGACGGGTTGGGAGGAAACACTGAAGCTTTCTTT.

V and J are TRBV9 and TRBJ2-5; D uncertain. The CDR3 spans 13 residues. The germline V and J ends were trimmed by 0 bases and 2 bases, with 5 bases remaining between them. Germline V lookup: CDR1 SGDLS, CDR2 YYNGEE. DNA of the CDR3: TGTGCCAGCAGCGTAGCAGATCAAGAGACCCAGTACTTC. Protein: CASSVADQETQYF.

In this sample, this clone turned up once. The chain recombines TRBV5-1 with TRBJ2-3, with D unresolved. Germline values: CDR1 SGHRS, CDR2 YFSETQ. V shed 0 bases and J shed 0 bases, with 11 bases lying between them. The CDR3 totals 16 residues. The CDR3 here is CASSLVTATSTDTQYF. The DNA of the CDR3 is TGCGCCAGCAGCTTGGTTACTGCGACTAGCACAGATACGCAGTATTTT.

The chain uses TRBV5-1 and TRBJ2-3, with a weak D call TRBD1 (7 bases). The CDR3 has 17 residues. Between the trimmed V and J ends, which lost 0 bases and 3 bases, there was a span of 17 bases. Germline V gene sequence: CDR1 SGHRS, CDR2 YFSETQ. Written as DNA, the CDR3 is TGCGCCAGCAGCTTGGGGCCAGGGGGTGGAGGGACAGATACGCAGTATTTT. Encoded protein: CASSLGPGGGGTDTQYF.

The chain has TRBV4-1 and TRBJ2-3, with 11 bases identical to TRBD2. Per the germline V gene, CDR1 is MGHRA and CDR2 is YSYEKL. The CDR3 sequence is 17 residues long. Trimming removed 1 base from V and 2 bases from J; junction bases left unmatched: 5. The CDR3 region has the DNA TGCGCCAGCAGCCAAGGTAGCGGGGGGGCCTACACAGATACGCAGTATTTT. Amino acids: CASSQGSGGAYTDTQYF.

This clone was seen a single time. The rearrangement joins TRBV25-1 to TRBJ2-3; D possibly corresponds to TRBD1 (6 bases). The V end was cut by 6 bases, the J end by 0 bases, with 10 bases between. This CDR3 has 14 residues. Germline CDR1 and CDR2: MGHDK and SYGVNS. The CDR3 DNA follows: TGTGCCAGCAGCGACAGGATCAGCACAGATACGCAGTATTTT. This encodes CASSDRISTDTQYF. The whole variable domain, filled in from reference TRBV25-1 and TRBJ2-3, reads EADIYQTPRYLVIGTGKKITLECSQTMGHDKMYWYQQDPGMELHLIHYSYGVNSTEKGDLSSESTVSRIRTEHFPLTLESARPSHTSQYLCASSDRISTDTQYFGPGTRLTVL.

The rearrangement joins TRBV3-1 (or the pseudogene TRBV3-2) to TRBJ1-1; 9 bases align to TRBD1. The junction had 3 bases not matched to a gene; V was cut back by 3 bases and J by 4 bases. CDR1 and CDR2 from the germline V gene are LGHDT and YNNKEL (reference sequence). There are 14 residues in the CDR3. CDR3 in amino acids: CASSQGTGITEAFF. CDR3 sequence (DNA): TGTGCCAGCAGCCAGGGGACAGGGATCACTGAAGCTTTCTTT.

The J gene is TRBJ2-7, the V gene TRBV9; TRBD1 matches at 8 bases. The CDR3 is 14 amino acids. The germline V gene encodes CDR1 SGDLS and CDR2 YYNGEE. V lost 4 bases and J lost 2; bases outside the gene matches: 5. This chain's CDR3 is CASSRATGAYEQYF. DNA of the CDR3: TGTGCCAGCAGCAGAGCGACAGGGGCCTACGAGCAGTACTTC. Using reference TRBV9 and TRBJ2-7 for the parts outside the CDR3, the full variable domain is DSGVTQTPKHLITATGQRVTLRCSPRSGDLSVYWYQQSLDQGLQFLIQYYNGEERAKGNILERFSAQQFPDLHSELNLSSLELGDSALYFCASSRATGAYEQYFGPGTRLTVT.

The rearrangement links TRBV20-1 to TRBJ2-7; D possibly corresponds to TRBD2 (5 bases). Germline V gene lookup returns CDR1 DFQATT and CDR2 SNEGSKA (reference sequence). V lost 3 bases and J 0 bases, leaving 9 bases between the germline ends. The CDR3 length is 13 residues. CDR3 bases: TGCAGTGCTAGTAAGGACTTCTCCTACGAGCAGTACTTC. The encoded protein is CSASKDFSYEQYF.

V usage is TRBV27 and J usage is TRBJ2-5, with a tentative D call TRBD2 (6 bases). CDR3 length: 15 residues. V lost 0 bases, J lost 5 bases, and 13 bases lay in between. Germline CDR1 reads MNHEY; CDR2 reads SMNVEV (reference sequence). This CDR3 is CASSLSGGGKETQYF. CDR3 in DNA: TGTGCCAGCAGTTTATCAGGTGGGGGGAAGGAGACCCAGTACTTC.

This chain connects TRBV3-1 (or the pseudogene TRBV3-2) to TRBJ2-7, with D unresolved. CDR1 and CDR2 (germline): LGHDT, YNNKEL (reference sequence). Trimming removed 0 bases from V and 5 bases from J, with 8 bases in between. The CDR3 has 13 residues. CDR3 protein: CASSQDIGNEQYF. CDR3 nucleotide sequence: TGTGCCAGCAGCCAAGATATTGGCAACGAGCAGTACTTC.

J is TRBJ2-5 and V is TRBV6-2 or TRBV6-3; TRBD1 aligns across 7 bases. The CDR3 loop spans 16 amino acids. Germline CDR1 MNHEY, CDR2 SVGEGT. V trimming: 0 bases; J trimming: 8 bases; junction bases outside the gene matches: 12. This CDR3 reads CASSYSGRTGDLTQYF. The CDR3 region has the DNA TGTGCCAGCAGTTACTCGGGTCGGACAGGCGATCTTACCCAGTACTTC.

The chain combines TRBV28 with TRBJ2-7, with 7 bases lining up with TRBD1. CDR3 length: 16 amino acids. The V gene end was trimmed by 3 bases and the J gene end by 6 bases; junction bases not matched to a gene: 14. The germline V gene encodes CDR1 MDHEN and CDR2 SYDVKM. The CDR3 spells CASSFTDQDRISEQYF. The CDR3 nucleotides are TGTGCCAGCAGTTTTACAGATCAGGACAGGATAAGCGAGCAGTACTTC.

The chain has TRBV6-5 and TRBJ2-7; possibly TRBD1 for D (5 bases). In germline, CDR1 is MNHEY, CDR2 SVGAGI. Trimming shortened V by 6 bases and J by 5 bases, and 14 bases separated the two germline ends. The CDR3 runs to 13 residues. The CDR3 nucleotides read TGTGCCAGCAGATCTGGGGCGACCCACGAGCAGTACTTC. The encoded protein is CASRSGATHEQYF.

The V gene is TRBV7-5, the J gene TRBJ2-3; the table names TRBD1, a call not compared with the DNA. TRBV7-5 is reported as a pseudogene. CDR3 length equals 19 residues. This chain's CDR3 is CVRSFAPSLRDREPDTQYF. The CDR3 nucleotides are TGTGTCAGAAGCTTCGCCCCCAGCCTCCGGGACAGGGAACCAGATACGCAGTATTTT.

The genes are TRBV28 and TRBJ1-5; D not certain. Trimming pared 8 bases from V and 0 bases from J, leaving 14 bases between. CDR1 MDHEN and CDR2 SYDVKM come from the germline V gene. This CDR3 has 15 amino acids. CDR3 residues: CASVESYGSNQPQHF. The CDR3, as DNA: TGTGCCAGCGTAGAATCGTATGGTAGCAATCAGCCCCAGCATTTT.

The chain recombines TRBV5-1 with TRBJ1-2; D perhaps matches TRBD1 (6 bases). Germline lookup yields CDR1 SGHRS and CDR2 YFSETQ. V was clipped by 8 bases and J by 0 bases, with 23 bases between them. This CDR3 contains 17 residues. This CDR3 reads CARGKDRPPFTNYGYTF. The CDR3 bases are TGCGCCAGGGGTAAGGACAGACCCCCATTTACTAACTATGGCTACACCTTC.

The CDR3 sequence: CSVAKGVLSKDTQYF. In DNA, the CDR3 is TGCAGCGTTGCCAAGGGGGTATTGAGTAAGGATACGCAGTATTTT. The gene calls are TRBV29-1 and TRBJ2-3, with a tentative D call TRBD1 (6 bases). Germline loops: CDR1 SQVTM, CDR2 ANQGSEA. The V end lost 4 bases, the J end lost 6 bases, and 20 bases lay between the germline ends. The CDR3 covers 15 residues.